Following are 17 T cell receptor beta chains from one sample sequenced in a study of blood T cell repertoires in COVID-19. Some clones are missing from TCRdb's copy, which holds only in-frame ones; the method was immunoSEQ multiplex PCR. The sample shows about 76,000 clones, approximately 81% of them seen only once. The sequenced material came from peripheral blood. Source of these receptors: a man aged 55 to 70 with COVID-19, enrolled during active disease.

This sequence joins TRBV6-6 and TRBJ1-6, with D possibly matching TRBD1 (6 bases). Germline CDR1 MNHNY, CDR2 SVGAGI (reference sequence). This CDR3 has 15 residues. V was pared by 7 bases and J by 9 bases, with 19 bases between. The chain's CDR3 is CASIQGPPFGSPLHF. The DNA for the CDR3 is TGTGCCAGCATCCAGGGGCCTCCGTTCGGTTCACCCCTCCACTTT.

V usage is TRBV28 and J usage is TRBJ1-1, with D perhaps matching TRBD1 (6 bases). In germline, CDR1 is MDHEN, CDR2 SYDVKM. The CDR3 is 16 residues long. Trimming left V 5 bases short and J 2 bases short, with 18 bases between. The CDR3 DNA reads as TGTGCCAGCAGTCGTTCGACGGGGGGGGCAAACACTGAAGCTTTCTTT. Protein product: CASSRSTGGANTEAFF.

The chain couples TRBV29-1 to TRBJ2-3; 14 bases are a match to TRBD2. The CDR3 extends over 15 amino acids. V lost 6 bases, J lost 4 bases, and 6 bases stayed unmatched. The germline CDR1 and CDR2 sequences are SQVTM and ANQGSEA. This CDR3 is CSVGGTSGGSDTQYF. CDR3 in DNA: TGCAGCGTGGGAGGGACTAGCGGGGGATCAGATACGCAGTATTTT.

This chain connects TRBV9 to TRBJ1-1; D is possibly TRBD1 (5 bases). The CDR3 covers 14 residues. Trimming pared 4 bases from V and 1 base from J, leaving 11 bases between. Germline V CDR1 and CDR2: SGDLS, YYNGEE. The CDR3 here is CASSPRGGNTEAFF. The CDR3 DNA reads as TGTGCCAGCAGCCCCCGCGGGGGGAACACTGAAGCTTTCTTT.

Only one count was recorded for this clone. This sequence joins TRBV18 and TRBJ2-1; no firm D call. The CDR3 spans 16 residues. CDR1 and CDR2 (germline): KGHSH, LQKENI. The V and J ends lost 2 bases and 6 bases respectively, with 17 bases between them. In nucleotides, the CDR3 is TGTGCCAGCTCACCAATGGAGACTCGCCGGAGCAATGAGCAGTTCTTC. Translating it yields CASSPMETRRSNEQFF.

The gene calls are TRBV6-5 and TRBJ2-7, with D possibly being TRBD1 (5 bases). The CDR3 totals 15 residues. From germline, CDR1 is MNHEY and CDR2 SVGAGI. V dropped 6 bases and J dropped 4 bases, with 19 bases sitting between them. The CDR3 reads CASRDLDSPPYEQYF. CDR3 nucleotides: TGTGCCAGCAGGGACCTAGACAGTCCGCCTTACGAGCAGTACTTC.

This clone was picked up one time. This sequence joins TRBV7-3 and TRBJ1-2; no definite D call. This CDR3 region has 13 residues. Trimming removed 2 bases at V and 2 bases at J, with 6 bases between. CDR1 is SGHTA, CDR2 FQGTGA, per germline. In nucleotides, the CDR3 is TGTGCCAGCAGCTTAGCTCAGAACTATGGCTACACCTTC. It codes for CASSLAQNYGYTF.

This clone was detected once. The V gene is TRBV18, the J gene TRBJ1-3; maybe TRBD1 (5 bases). Deletions cut 4 bases from V and 3 bases from J, with 16 bases between. CDR3 length equals 16 residues. The germline V gene has CDR1 KGHSH and CDR2 LQKENI. The CDR3 loop reads CASSQSTGFRGNTIYF. CDR3 DNA: TGTGCCAGCTCACAATCAACAGGTTTCCGTGGAAACACCATATATTTT.

The chain recombines TRBV3-1 (or the pseudogene TRBV3-2) with TRBJ1-2, with 9 bases fitting TRBD1. Trimming at V came to 3 bases and at J to 2 bases, leaving 4 bases not matched to a gene. In germline, CDR1 is LGHDT, CDR2 YNNKEL (reference sequence). The CDR3 is 15 amino acids. CDR3 in DNA: TGTGCCAGCAGCCATCTAGACAGGGGGAACTATGGCTACACCTTC. This codes for CASSHLDRGNYGYTF.

The gene calls are TRBV28 and TRBJ1-5; TRBD1 is a possible D gene (5 bases). CDR1 MDHEN and CDR2 SYDVKM come from the germline V gene. V was clipped by 8 bases and J by 3 bases, with 11 bases between them. CDR3 length: 13 amino acids. The CDR3 loop is CASYDRANQPQHF. In nucleotides, the CDR3 is TGTGCCAGCTACGACAGAGCCAATCAGCCCCAGCATTTT. Full variable domain (rest looked up from reference TRBV28 and TRBJ1-5): DVKVTQSSRYLVKRTGEKVFLECVQDMDHENMFWYRQDPGLGLRLIYFSYDVKMKEKGDIPEGYSVSREKKERFSLILESASTNQTSMYLCASYDRANQPQHFGDGTRLSIL.

This sequence joins TRBV10-3 and TRBJ2-3, with 9 positions matching TRBD1. CDR3 size: 14 residues. Germline V gene lookup returns CDR1 ENHRY and CDR2 SYGVKD. The ends lost 7 bases at V and 2 bases at J; junction bases unmatched: 4. CDR3 in amino acids: CAITRTGVTDTQYF. DNA of the CDR3: TGTGCCATCACTCGGACAGGGGTCACAGATACGCAGTATTTT.

The sample holds one count of this clone. V and J are TRBV28 and TRBJ1-6, with TRBD1 identical over 8 bases. Germline CDR1 MDHEN, CDR2 SYDVKM. The CDR3 totals 13 residues. V was clipped by 9 bases and J by 6 bases; unmatched bases: 4. The CDR3 sequence: CASLQGANSPLHF. CDR3 bases: TGTGCCAGTCTTCAGGGGGCTAATTCACCCCTCCACTTT.

The genes are TRBV18 and TRBJ1-2; possibly TRBD1 for D (5 bases). V lost 3 bases to trimming and J lost 4 bases, with 12 bases between them. The CDR3 spans 14 residues. CDR1 and CDR2 from the germline V gene are KGHSH and LQKENI. The CDR3 DNA sequence: TGTGCCAGCTCACCTCGTGACAGATTCTATGGCTACACCTTC. Its protein is CASSPRDRFYGYTF. Full variable domain (missing parts from reference TRBV18 and TRBJ1-2): NAGVMQNPRHLVRRRGQEARLRCSPMKGHSHVYWYRQLPEEGLKFMVYLQKENIIDESGMPKERFSAEFPKEGPSILRIQQVVRGDSAAYFCASSPRDRFYGYTFGSGTRLTVV.

This clone was counted a single time. The V and J genes are TRBV7-3 and TRBJ2-7; D is unclear. With 2 bases removed from V and 1 base from J, the gap between germline ends came to 9 bases. This CDR3 has 14 residues. Germline values: CDR1 SGHTA, CDR2 FQGTGA. This chain's CDR3 is CASSLLEDSYEQYF. In nucleotides, the CDR3 is TGTGCCAGCAGCTTACTTGAGGATTCCTACGAGCAGTACTTC.

This rearrangement joins TRBV1 to TRBJ1-1; the table's D call TRBD1 went unverified against the DNA. TRBV1 is termed a pseudogene. CDR3 length: 17 amino acids. CDR3 sequence: CTSSQDSGRGTNTEAFF. The CDR3 nucleotides are TGCACCAGCAGCCAAGATTCCGGCAGGGGGACGAACACTGAAGCTTTCTTT.

This clone has a handful of counts. The chain links TRBV4-1 to TRBJ2-7; possibly TRBD2 for D (5 bases). V was clipped by 4 bases and J by 4 bases, with 11 bases between them. Germline V gene sequence: CDR1 MGHRA, CDR2 YSYEKL. The CDR3 has 13 amino acids. The CDR3 region is CASSPRGRYEQYF. For the CDR3, the DNA is TGCGCCAGCAGCCCCCGGGGTCGGTACGAGCAGTACTTC.

The rearrangement links TRBV7-9 to TRBJ1-4, with D uncertain. CDR3 length equals 12 residues. Germline V gene sequence: CDR1 SEHNR, CDR2 FQNEAQ (reference sequence). V was cut by 0 bases and J by 7 bases, with 3 bases left in between. Here the CDR3 DNA reads TGTGCCAGCAGCTTAGCCCGTGAAAAACTGTTTTTT. This translates into CASSLAREKLFF.